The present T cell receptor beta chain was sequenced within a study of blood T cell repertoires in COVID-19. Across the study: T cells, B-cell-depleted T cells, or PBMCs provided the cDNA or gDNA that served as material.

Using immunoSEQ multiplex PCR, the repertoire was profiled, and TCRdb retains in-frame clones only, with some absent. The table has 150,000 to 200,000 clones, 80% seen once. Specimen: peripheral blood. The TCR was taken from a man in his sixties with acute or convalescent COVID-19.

In DNA form, the CDR3 reads TGTGCCAGCAGCTTCGGACAGCGTAATGAAAAACTGTTTTTT. Protein product: CASSFGQRNEKLFF. The V gene is TRBV7-2, the J gene TRBJ1-4; D may be TRBD1 (6 bases). V was trimmed by 3 bases and J by 4 bases, leaving 9 bases between them. Per germline, CDR1 SGHTA and CDR2 FQGNSA. This CDR3 has 14 residues.